These 26 T cell receptor beta chains were all obtained from the same sample, sequenced in a study of blood T cell repertoires in COVID-19. Generated by immunoSEQ multiplex PCR, the TCRdb table keeps only in-frame clones and is missing some. The sample records about 130,000 clones, around nine tenths being singletons. Sequencing was performed on peripheral blood. The receptors were gathered from a woman older than 75 with acute or convalescent COVID-19.

The chain couples TRBV9 to TRBJ2-7; the match to TRBD1 covers 9 bases. J lost 6 bases, V lost 4 bases, and 8 bases had no gene match. The CDR3 totals 14 residues. The germline CDR1 and CDR2 sequences are SGDLS and YYNGEE. The DNA for the CDR3 is TGTGCCAGCAGCACCGGACAGGGGTCGGGCGAGCAGTACTTC. Its protein product is CASSTGQGSGEQYF.

This chain connects TRBV6-5 to TRBJ2-5, with 9 positions matching TRBD1. The CDR3 has 15 amino acids. V trimming: 6 bases; J trimming: 2 bases; junction bases outside the gene matches: 7. Germline V gives CDR1 MNHEY, CDR2 SVGAGI. CDR3 protein: CASRAWDREQETQYF. The CDR3 DNA reads TGTGCCAGCAGAGCCTGGGACAGGGAACAAGAGACCCAGTACTTC.

The chain carries TRBV19 and TRBJ2-1, with TRBD2 as a possible D gene (6 bases). Germline CDR1 LNHDA, CDR2 SQIVND (reference sequence). Trimming shortened V by 4 bases and J by 4 bases, and 11 bases separated the two germline ends. The CDR3 spans 14 residues. The CDR3 sequence: CASSKAGPYNEQFF. In nucleotides, the CDR3 is TGTGCCAGTAGTAAGGCGGGGCCGTACAATGAGCAGTTCTTC. The whole variable domain, remainder taken from reference TRBV19 and TRBJ2-1, is DGGITQSPKYLFRKEGQNVTLSCEQNLNHDAMYWYRQDPGQGLRLIYYSQIVNDFQKGDIAEGYSVSREKKESFPLTVTSAQKNPTAFYLCASSKAGPYNEQFFGPGTRLTVL.

The V gene is TRBV7-2, the J gene TRBJ2-7; TRBD2 matches 13 bases. CDR1 is SGHTA, CDR2 FQGNSA, per germline. Unmatched junction bases numbered 3, after V lost 5 bases and J lost 2 bases. This CDR3 is 15 amino acids long. The CDR3 region is CASSRLAGGTYEQYF. The CDR3 DNA is TGTGCCAGCAGCAGACTAGCGGGGGGAACCTACGAGCAGTACTTC.

This rearrangement joins TRBV7-6 to TRBJ1-5; D may be TRBD1 (5 bases). CDR1 SGHVS and CDR2 FNYEAQ come from the germline V gene. The V end was cut by 0 bases, the J end by 0 bases, with 9 bases between. This CDR3 contains 16 residues. This CDR3 is CASSLASGASNQPQHF. In DNA form, the CDR3 reads TGTGCCAGCAGCTTAGCTTCTGGGGCTAGCAATCAGCCCCAGCATTTT.

The chain joins TRBV5-1 to TRBJ2-1, with 12 bases lining up with TRBD2. Germline V gives CDR1 SGHRS, CDR2 YFSETQ. V shed 0 bases and J 2 bases; nucleotides not matched to a gene: 3. CDR3 length: 17 amino acids. In nucleotides, the CDR3 is TGCGCCAGCAGCTTGGAGACTAGCGGGGGTACCTACAATGAGCAGTTCTTC. Translating it yields CASSLETSGGTYNEQFF.

The rearrangement links TRBV4-1 to TRBJ1-1, with a possible D match to TRBD1 (6 bases). CDR1 and CDR2 (germline): MGHRA, YSYEKL. There are 13 residues in the CDR3. With 5 bases removed from V and 8 bases from J, the gap between germline ends came to 15 bases. This chain's CDR3 is CASSLNRDLEAFF. The CDR3 nucleotides read TGCGCCAGCAGCTTAAACAGGGACCTGGAAGCTTTCTTT.

V usage is TRBV6-4 and J usage is TRBJ2-3; 8 positions agree with TRBD2. The CDR3 length is 16 residues. Germline V CDR1 and CDR2: MRHNA, SNTAGT. V lost 4 bases to trimming and J lost 1 base; unmatched junction nucleotides: 7. The CDR3 nucleotides are TGTGCCAGCAGTGGAGGTGTGCGGGGGGGCACAGATACGCAGTATTTT. Amino acid sequence: CASSGGVRGGTDTQYF.

The chain employs TRBV3-1 (or the pseudogene TRBV3-2) and TRBJ2-1; 15 bases are shared with TRBD2. Germline V gene data show CDR1 as LGHDT and CDR2 as YNNKEL (reference sequence). The CDR3 length is 15 residues. After removal of 8 bases from V and 4 bases from J, the junction contained 3 bases not matched to a gene. The CDR3: CASGTSGGNYNEQFF. CDR3 nucleotide sequence: TGTGCCAGCGGGACTAGCGGGGGGAATTACAATGAGCAGTTCTTC.

The chain is built from TRBV19 and TRBJ2-2; a weak D match, TRBD2 (5 bases). Germline V gene data show CDR1 as LNHDA and CDR2 as SQIVND (reference sequence). The CDR3 extends over 13 amino acids. Trimming took off 5 bases at V and 6 bases at J, with 10 bases between the two ends. The CDR3, as DNA: TGTGCCAGTAGTTCCCGAGGGTCCGGGGAGCTGTTTTTT. Encoded protein: CASSSRGSGELFF.

The chain is built from TRBV5-4 and TRBJ2-3, with 8 bases identical to TRBD1. V lost 2 bases to trimming and J lost 4 bases; unmatched junction nucleotides: 9. The CDR3 is 16 amino acids. In germline, CDR1 is SGHNT, CDR2 YYREEE (reference sequence). CDR3 nucleotide sequence: TGTGCCAGCAGCTTCCCCGACAGGGGATACGCAGATACGCAGTATTTT. This gives the protein CASSFPDRGYADTQYF.

This clone was counted a few times. The V gene is TRBV19, the J gene TRBJ1-6; 8 bases line up with TRBD1. CDR3 length: 15 residues. The trim removed 4 bases at V and 7 bases at J, leaving 6 bases unmatched. The germline CDR1 and CDR2 sequences are LNHDA and SQIVND (reference sequence). The CDR3 region is CASSTRQGRNSPLHF. CDR3 in DNA: TGTGCCAGTAGTACCAGACAGGGGAGGAATTCACCCCTCCACTTT.

This rearrangement joins TRBV29-1 to TRBJ1-2; D unclear. The CDR3 length is 11 residues. Germline V gene sequence: CDR1 SQVTM, CDR2 ANQGSEA. Trimming left V 5 bases short and J 5 bases short, with 9 bases between. Here the CDR3 DNA reads TGCAGCGTTATGCCCCTATATGGCTACACCTTC. As protein: CSVMPLYGYTF.

This rearrangement joins TRBV12-3 or TRBV12-4 to TRBJ1-5; the D gene is possibly TRBD1 (5 bases). Trimming took off 3 bases at V and 5 bases at J, with 8 bases between the two ends. The CDR3 length is 13 residues. The CDR3 DNA sequence: TGTGCCAGCAGTTTGGGGGGGGATCAGCCCCAGCATTTT. Translation gives CASSLGGDQPQHF.

This clone was found a few times. The chain employs TRBV3-1 (or the pseudogene TRBV3-2) and TRBJ2-7; TRBD1 matches at 7 bases. The CDR3 extends over 14 amino acids. Unmatched junction bases numbered 4, after V lost 5 bases and J lost 0 bases. CDR1 is LGHDT and CDR2 is YNNKEL in the germline V gene (reference sequence). CDR3 residues: CASSGTASSYEQYF. For the CDR3, the DNA is TGTGCCAGCAGCGGGACAGCCAGCTCCTACGAGCAGTACTTC.

The V call is TRBV10-2, the J call TRBJ1-6, with TRBD1 matching over 10 bases. CDR3 size: 17 residues. Germline V gives CDR1 WSHSY, CDR2 SAAADI. Trimming cost V 6 bases and J 4 bases; bases outside gene matches: 9. This CDR3 is CASRKDRGIVYNSPLHF. The CDR3 DNA reads TGCGCCAGCAGGAAGGACAGGGGGATCGTATATAATTCACCCCTCCACTTT.

This sequence joins TRBV5-4 and TRBJ2-6; maybe TRBD1 (6 bases). The germline V and J ends were trimmed by 10 bases and 0 bases, with 11 bases remaining between them. The CDR3 spans 14 residues. CDR1 and CDR2 (germline): SGHNT, YYREEE (reference sequence). This CDR3 reads CAGEQGSGANVLTF. CDR3 in DNA: TGTGCCGGAGAACAGGGCTCTGGGGCCAACGTCCTGACTTTC.

This chain connects TRBV3-1 (or the pseudogene TRBV3-2) to TRBJ1-6; D is ambiguous. Germline assignment: CDR1 LGHDT and CDR2 YNNKEL (reference sequence). The CDR3 spans 15 residues. V was shortened by 0 bases and J by 8 bases, with 11 bases between the two germline ends. This chain's CDR3 is CASSQEFRWYSPLHF. The CDR3 nucleotides are TGTGCCAGCAGCCAAGAATTCAGGTGGTATTCACCCCTCCACTTT.

CDR3 sequence: CASNTGQGSGEAFF. CDR3 DNA sequence: TGTGCCAGCAATACGGGACAGGGGTCGGGTGAAGCTTTCTTT. The chain links TRBV28 to TRBJ1-1, with 10 bases identical to TRBD1. The CDR3 spans 14 residues. The V and J ends lost 7 bases and 7 bases, in that order; junction bases with no gene match: 9. Germline CDR1 is MDHEN and CDR2 is SYDVKM.

CDR3 DNA: TGTGCCAGCAGTCAAATAGGACAGGGAGTTAGCAATCAGCCCCAGCATTTT. It is translated as CASSQIGQGVSNQPQHF. The chain carries TRBV2 and TRBJ1-5; 8 bases map to TRBD1. Losses at the gene ends were 5 bases for V and 0 bases for J; bases not matched to a gene: 9. Germline loops: CDR1 SNHLY, CDR2 FYNNEI. This CDR3 contains 17 residues.

The chain recombines TRBV7-9 with TRBJ1-1; unclear D gene. CDR1 SEHNR and CDR2 FQNEAQ come from the germline V gene (reference sequence). V gave up 1 base and J gave up 1 base, with 7 bases separating them. CDR3 length: 14 residues. The CDR3 DNA sequence: TGTGCCAGCAGCTTAGTGGGGAGGAACACTGAAGCTTTCTTT. Amino acid sequence: CASSLVGRNTEAFF.

The chain employs TRBV2 and TRBJ2-3, with D possibly being TRBD2 (6 bases). Germline loops: CDR1 SNHLY, CDR2 FYNNEI. Trimming took off 6 bases at V and 9 bases at J, with 10 bases between the two ends. The CDR3 is 11 residues long. CDR3 region: CASRNGGTQYF. In DNA form, the CDR3 reads TGTGCCAGCAGGAATGGGGGGACGCAGTATTTT.

With regard to this clone: The same CDR3 can be traced to other DNA sequences in this sample. The chain recombines TRBV11-2 with TRBJ1-6, with TRBD1 identical over 8 bases. This CDR3 region has 18 residues. Trimming removed 3 bases from V and 7 bases from J; junction bases left unmatched: 14. Germline V CDR1 and CDR2: SGHAT, FQNNGV. Here the CDR3 DNA reads TGTGCCAGCAGCTTGCGGACAGGGACGGGCCCTTGGAATTCACCCCTCCACTTT. The encoded protein is CASSLRTGTGPWNSPLHF.

This rearrangement joins TRBV18 to TRBJ1-2; TRBD1 agrees at 9 bases. Germline V gene sequence: CDR1 KGHSH, CDR2 LQKENI. The CDR3 is 14 amino acids. Trimming took 3 bases from V and 4 from J; bases not matched to a gene: 3. The CDR3 DNA is TGTGCCAGCTCACCCGGACAGGGGAGCTATGGCTACACCTTC. Its protein is CASSPGQGSYGYTF.

This chain joins TRBV5-8 and TRBJ1-5; D is perhaps TRBD1 (5 bases). V was cut by 3 bases and J by 5 bases, with 6 bases left in between. This CDR3 has 12 residues. Germline CDR1 SGHTS, CDR2 YDEGEE. The CDR3 nucleotides read TGTGCCAGCAGCTGGGGGGATCAGCCCCAGCATTTT. Translating gives CASSWGDQPQHF.

The genes are TRBV5-1 and TRBJ2-6, with D possibly being TRBD1 (5 bases). The V end was cut by 1 base, the J end by 0 bases, with 17 bases between. Germline assignment: CDR1 SGHRS and CDR2 YFSETQ. The CDR3 is 19 residues long. The CDR3 is CASSLQGTTINSGANVLTF. CDR3 DNA sequence: TGCGCCAGCAGCTTGCAGGGAACTACCATTAACTCTGGGGCCAACGTCCTGACTTTC.